The rows below give T cell receptor beta chains drawn from one sample of a study of CD8+ T cells in alopecia areata. Libraries were prepared by immunoSEQ multiplex PCR; TCRdb keeps only in-frame clonotypes and omits some of them. The sample yields about 150,000 clones, 40% to 50% seen once. The sequenced sample was CD4+ T cells sorted from blood. Receptor source: a human donor with alopecia areata. CDR3s include the opening cysteine and the closing phenylalanine or tryptophan. D genes are given only for firm matches. The size field is filled for only some rows; it gives once, few, many or a size class.

TRBJ1-4,few,.,TRBV28,CASRRGERMLFF,TGTGCCAGCAGGAGGGGGGAGAGAATGTTGTTTTTT
TRBJ2-1,.,TRBD2,TRBV5-1,CASSLVGLVPRNEQFF,TGCGCCAGCAGCTTGGTTGGACTAGTCCCCCGCAATGAGCAGTTCTTC
TRBJ2-5,.,.,TRBV6-5,CASSPRRTETQYF,TGTGCCAGCTCCCCCCGGAGGACGGAGACCCAGTACTTC
TRBJ2-5,.,.,TRBV29-1,CSVKHPPGQRGETQYF,TGCAGCGTTAAACATCCCCCGGGACAAAGAGGGGAGACCCAGTACTTC
TRBJ1-5,once,TRBD1,TRBV27,CASSARDRVGQPQHF,TGTGCCAGCAGTGCCCGGGACAGGGTTGGTCAGCCCCAGCATTTT
TRBJ2-5,few,TRBD1,TRBV2,CASSSTGKETQYF,TGTGCCAGCAGTTCGACAGGGAAGGAGACCCAGTACTTC
TRBJ2-5,once,.,TRBV5-1,CASSSASQETQYF,TGCGCCAGCAGCTCTGCAAGCCAAGAGACCCAGTACTTC
TRBJ2-7,few,.,TRBV5-1,CASSLKVGPKGYEQYF,TGCGCCAGCAGCTTGAAAGTGGGCCCAAAGGGATACGAGCAGTACTTC
TRBJ1-1,.,.,TRBV7-9,CASSSTGRGAFF,TGTGCCAGCAGCTCGACAGGTCGAGGGGCTTTCTTT
TRBJ1-5,.,TRBD1,TRBV18,CASSSGGHQPQHF,TGTGCCAGCTCATCAGGGGGCCATCAGCCCCAGCATTTT
TRBJ1-1,.,.,TRBV6-6,CASSSLEAFF,TGTGCCAGCAGTTCCCTGGAAGCTTTCTTT
TRBJ1-1,once,.,TRBV29-1,CSGQQARGEAFF,TGCAGCGGTCAACAGGCGCGCGGTGAAGCTTTCTTT
TRBJ2-1,few,TRBD2,TRBV5-6,CASSFFLAGYYNEQFF,TGTGCCAGCAGCTTTTTCCTAGCGGGGTACTACAATGAGCAGTTCTTC
TRBJ1-1,few,TRBD1,TRBV19,CASRTDRGNTEAFF,TGTGCCAGTAGGACGGACAGGGGGAACACTGAAGCTTTCTTT
TRBJ2-1,few,.,TRBV5-1,CASSLVTGALNEQFF,TGCGCCAGCAGCTTGGTAACGGGAGCACTCAATGAGCAGTTCTTC
TRBJ2-1,few,.,TRBV29-1,CSVVGRSNNEQFF,TGCAGCGTTGTGGGAAGATCTAACAATGAGCAGTTCTTC
TRBJ2-7,.,.,TRBV20-1,CSASDHEQYF,TGCAGTGCCTCGGATCACGAGCAGTACTTC
TRBJ1-2,.,.,TRBV29-1,CSVGEEGYTF,TGCAGCGTTGGCGAGGAGGGCTACACCTTC
TRBJ1-2,.,.,TRBV4-1,CASSQDTTGAPNYGYTF,TGCGCCAGCAGCCAAGATACAACGGGGGCGCCTAACTATGGCTACACCTTC
TRBJ2-5,.,TRBD2,TRBV7-9,CASSLDSTSGRQETQYF,TGTGCCAGCAGCTTAGATTCGACTAGCGGACGCCAAGAGACCCAGTACTTC
TRBJ1-5,few,.,TRBV4-1,CASSRSGSNQPQHF,TGCGCCAGCAGCCGCTCAGGTAGCAATCAGCCCCAGCATTTT
TRBJ2-1,few,TRBD2,TRBV28,CASSFRTSGYNEQFF,TGTGCCAGCAGTTTTCGGACTAGCGGATACAATGAGCAGTTCTTC
TRBJ2-3,.,.,TRBV29-1,CSVPPWPPSIRTHTDTQYF,TGCAGCGTCCCCCCATGGCCCCCAAGCATTCGCACACACACAGATACGCAGTATTTT
TRBJ2-1,few,TRBD1,TRBV5-1,CASSPGGAIYNEQFF,TGCGCCAGCAGCCCAGGGGGCGCAATTTACAATGAGCAGTTCTTC
TRBJ2-7,.,.,TRBV4-2,CASSSRQGGEQYF,TGTGCCAGCAGCAGTCGACAGGGAGGCGAGCAGTACTTC
TRBJ2-1,few,.,TRBV14,CASSRKVDEQFF,TGTGCCAGCAGCCGGAAGGTAGATGAGCAGTTCTTC